Listed below are T cell receptor beta chains from one sample, sequenced in a study of T cells in Graves' hyperthyroidism and ophthalmopathy. One entry per CDR3 protein, called by TCRdb with MiXCR from the multiplex PCR reads. The sample records about 460,000 distinct CDR3 sequences, 22% being singletons. The sequenced material came from blood. The receptors were gathered from a woman between 70 and 85 years old with Graves' ophthalmopathy. The CDR3 runs from the conserved cysteine through the conserved F or W. A D gene is named only where the DNA matches it firmly. The listing skips clone size in some rows; elsewhere it reads once, few, many or a size class.

d_call: TRBD2
clone_size: few
j_call: TRBJ2-1
v_call: TRBV3-1
cdr3_nt: TGTGCCAGCAGCCAAATAGTTTTGGCGGGAGGCGACCACAATGAGCAGTTCTTC
cdr3_aa: CASSQIVLAGGDHNEQFF

d_call: TRBD1
clone_size: -
j_call: TRBJ1-4
v_call: TRBV19
cdr3_nt: TGTGCCAGTAGGATCGACAGGGGTAATGAAAAACTGTTTTTT
cdr3_aa: CASRIDRGNEKLFF

d_call: TRBD2
clone_size: -
j_call: TRBJ2-5
v_call: TRBV5-1
cdr3_nt: TGCGCCAGCAGCTTAACTACTAGCGGGACCTCCCAAGAGACCCAGTACTTC
cdr3_aa: CASSLTTSGTSQETQYF

d_call: -
clone_size: few
j_call: TRBJ1-6
v_call: TRBV12-3/TRBV12-4
cdr3_nt: TGTGCCAGCAGTCTGGGAGGGGACGGTAATTCACCCCTCCACTTT
cdr3_aa: CASSLGGDGNSPLHF

d_call: -
clone_size: -
j_call: TRBJ1-1
v_call: TRBV30
cdr3_nt: TGTGCCTGGAGTTTCTCGGGGACTGAAGCTTTCTTT
cdr3_aa: CAWSFSGTEAFF

d_call: -
clone_size: -
j_call: TRBJ2-3
v_call: TRBV5-1
cdr3_nt: TGCGCCAGCAGCTTGAGGGGGGACACAGATACGCAGTATTTT
cdr3_aa: CASSLRGDTDTQYF

d_call: TRBD2
clone_size: many
j_call: TRBJ2-1
v_call: TRBV6-2/TRBV6-3
cdr3_nt: TGTGCCAGCAGTTACCGGGGACTAGCGGGATCTGATGAGCAGTTCTTC
cdr3_aa: CASSYRGLAGSDEQFF

d_call: -
clone_size: many
j_call: TRBJ1-1
v_call: TRBV7-2
cdr3_nt: TGTGCCAGCAGCTTCTTTGAGGGCACTGAAGCTTTCTTT
cdr3_aa: CASSFFEGTEAFF

d_call: TRBD2
clone_size: many
j_call: TRBJ2-3
v_call: TRBV7-2
cdr3_nt: TGTGCCAGCAGCTTCGGCGGGAGTGGTACGCAGTATTTT
cdr3_aa: CASSFGGSGTQYF

d_call: -
clone_size: many
j_call: TRBJ2-3
v_call: TRBV7-2
cdr3_nt: TGTGCCAGCAGCTTAGTTGCTAATAGGGATACGCAGTATTTT
cdr3_aa: CASSLVANRDTQYF

d_call: -
clone_size: -
j_call: TRBJ2-1
v_call: TRBV24-1
cdr3_nt: TGTGCCACCAAGAATAGCGGAGGAGGAAATGAGCAGTTCTTC
cdr3_aa: CATKNSGGGNEQFF

d_call: -
clone_size: few
j_call: TRBJ1-5
v_call: TRBV5-1
cdr3_nt: TGCGCCAGCAGCCCCTTGGGGGCTAGCAATCAGCCCCAGCATTTT
cdr3_aa: CASSPLGASNQPQHF

d_call: TRBD2
clone_size: -
j_call: TRBJ2-2
v_call: TRBV12-3/TRBV12-4
cdr3_nt: TGTGCCAGCAGACCCGGGACTAGGGGCGGGGAGCTGTTTTTT
cdr3_aa: CASRPGTRGGELFF

d_call: TRBD1
clone_size: many
j_call: TRBJ2-7
v_call: TRBV6-1
cdr3_nt: TGTGCCAGCAGTAGAGCAAGCAACAGGGGCGTCGCCTACGAGCAGTACTTC
cdr3_aa: CASSRASNRGVAYEQYF

d_call: -
clone_size: -
j_call: TRBJ1-3
v_call: TRBV3-1
cdr3_nt: TGTGCCAGCAGCGGACGCAGGGGTGCTGGAAACACCATATATTTT
cdr3_aa: CASSGRRGAGNTIYF

d_call: TRBD2
clone_size: -
j_call: TRBJ2-5
v_call: TRBV5-1
cdr3_nt: TGCGCCAGCAGCTTGGGGACTAGCGGGAGGGCCTCCGGAGAGACCCAGTACTTC
cdr3_aa: CASSLGTSGRASGETQYF

d_call: TRBD2
clone_size: -
j_call: TRBJ2-7
v_call: TRBV29-1
cdr3_nt: TGCAGCGTCTCTACTAGCGGGAGTGGCGAGCAGTACTTC
cdr3_aa: CSVSTSGSGEQYF

d_call: -
clone_size: -
j_call: TRBJ2-7
v_call: TRBV10-3
cdr3_nt: TGTGCCACCCAAAAGGCGCCTGGCTCCTACGAGCAGTACTTC
cdr3_aa: CATQKAPGSYEQYF

d_call: -
clone_size: many
j_call: TRBJ2-7
v_call: TRBV7-2
cdr3_nt: TGTGCCAGCAGCATGGACTCCTACGAGCAGTACTTC
cdr3_aa: CASSMDSYEQYF

d_call: -
clone_size: few
j_call: TRBJ2-3
v_call: TRBV5-1
cdr3_nt: TGCGCCAGCAGCTTGGTATCCTCGACGACAGATACGCAGTATTTT
cdr3_aa: CASSLVSSTTDTQYF

d_call: TRBD1
clone_size: many
j_call: TRBJ2-7
v_call: TRBV28
cdr3_nt: TGTGCCAGCAGCCCAGGGACAGGGTCTTCCTACGAGCAGTACTTC
cdr3_aa: CASSPGTGSSYEQYF

d_call: -
clone_size: many
j_call: TRBJ2-2
v_call: TRBV7-2
cdr3_nt: TGTGCCAGCAGCTTAGGCAGACCAACCGGGGAGCTGTTTTTT
cdr3_aa: CASSLGRPTGELFF

d_call: -
clone_size: -
j_call: TRBJ2-1
v_call: TRBV7-3
cdr3_nt: TGTGCCAGCAGCTTAGGCCTAGCGATCCACAATGAGCAGTTCTTC
cdr3_aa: CASSLGLAIHNEQFF

d_call: -
clone_size: -
j_call: TRBJ1-2
v_call: TRBV28
cdr3_nt: TGTGCCAGCAGTGGGGTAGCCGGGGGCTATGGCTACACCTTC
cdr3_aa: CASSGVAGGYGYTF

d_call: TRBD1
clone_size: few
j_call: TRBJ2-7
v_call: TRBV28
cdr3_nt: TGTGCCTGCACGGGACAGGCCCCCTACGAGCAGTACTTC
cdr3_aa: CACTGQAPYEQYF

d_call: -
clone_size: few
j_call: TRBJ2-7
v_call: TRBV12-3/TRBV12-4
cdr3_nt: TGTGCCAGCAGCCCGAGGACGGCTAACGAGCAGTACTTC
cdr3_aa: CASSPRTANEQYF

d_call: TRBD2
clone_size: -
j_call: TRBJ2-7
v_call: TRBV4-1
cdr3_nt: TGCGCCAGCAGCCACCCCGGGAGGGACTACGAGCAGTACTTC
cdr3_aa: CASSHPGRDYEQYF

d_call: -
clone_size: few
j_call: TRBJ2-1
v_call: TRBV27
cdr3_nt: TGTGCCAGCAGTTTTTCGCAGAGTACCTACAATGAGCAGTTCTTC
cdr3_aa: CASSFSQSTYNEQFF

d_call: -
clone_size: -
j_call: TRBJ2-3
v_call: TRBV11-2
cdr3_nt: TGTGCCAGCAGCACGTGGGCACAGGGCGGGACAGATACGCAGTATTTT
cdr3_aa: CASSTWAQGGTDTQYF

d_call: -
clone_size: -
j_call: TRBJ1-1
v_call: TRBV6-2/TRBV6-3
cdr3_nt: TGTGCCAGCAGTAATCCGGGTTCTGAAGCTTTCTTT
cdr3_aa: CASSNPGSEAFF

d_call: -
clone_size: -
j_call: TRBJ2-2
v_call: TRBV19
cdr3_nt: TGTGCCAGTAGTATAGGTCTGGGTTCCGGGGAGCTGTTTTTT
cdr3_aa: CASSIGLGSGELFF

d_call: -
clone_size: -
j_call: TRBJ1-1
v_call: TRBV7-8
cdr3_nt: TGTGCCAGCAGCAGCGACCGGGTACCCACTGAAGCTTTCTTT
cdr3_aa: CASSSDRVPTEAFF

d_call: -
clone_size: many
j_call: TRBJ1-1
v_call: TRBV6-5
cdr3_nt: TGTGCCAGCAGTTACTCAAGACAATTGTTCGGATCTGAAGCTTTCTTT
cdr3_aa: CASSYSRQLFGSEAFF

d_call: TRBD2
clone_size: many
j_call: TRBJ2-7
v_call: TRBV2
cdr3_nt: TGTGCCAGCAGTCTTGGCCCCAGCGGGAGTGGCTACGAGCAGTACTTC
cdr3_aa: CASSLGPSGSGYEQYF

d_call: -
clone_size: few
j_call: TRBJ1-1
v_call: TRBV18
cdr3_nt: TGTGCCAGCTCTACCAGTAGGTCCGCGGAAGCTTTCTTT
cdr3_aa: CASSTSRSAEAFF

d_call: -
clone_size: -
j_call: TRBJ2-7
v_call: TRBV12-5
cdr3_nt: TGTGCTAGCGCAGCTACTTCCTACGAGCAGTACTTC
cdr3_aa: CASAATSYEQYF

d_call: -
clone_size: few
j_call: TRBJ2-1
v_call: TRBV14
cdr3_nt: TGTGCCAGCAGCCAAGATAGGTCCGGGGGCGCATACAATGAGCAGTTCTTC
cdr3_aa: CASSQDRSGGAYNEQFF

d_call: TRBD2
clone_size: -
j_call: TRBJ2-7
v_call: TRBV4-1
cdr3_nt: TGCGCCAGCAGCCAAGGACCGGGACTAGCGTTCGAGCAGTACTTC
cdr3_aa: CASSQGPGLAFEQYF

d_call: TRBD1
clone_size: many
j_call: TRBJ2-7
v_call: TRBV7-3
cdr3_nt: TGTGCCAGCAGCCAGGACAGGGAGCACGAGCAGTACTTC
cdr3_aa: CASSQDREHEQYF

d_call: -
clone_size: -
j_call: TRBJ1-1
v_call: TRBV19
cdr3_nt: TGTGCCAGTAGGAACCAGGGGACTACTGAAGCTTTCTTT
cdr3_aa: CASRNQGTTEAFF

d_call: TRBD2
clone_size: -
j_call: TRBJ2-1
v_call: TRBV3-1
cdr3_nt: TGTGCCAGCAGCCCCTTTGGTAGCGGGAGGCGGGATGAGCAGTTCTTC
cdr3_aa: CASSPFGSGRRDEQFF

d_call: -
clone_size: -
j_call: TRBJ1-5
v_call: TRBV28
cdr3_nt: TGTGCCAGCCTAAGGCGGGGAAGGGGCAATCAGCCCCAGCATTTT
cdr3_aa: CASLRRGRGNQPQHF

d_call: -
clone_size: many
j_call: TRBJ2-3
v_call: TRBV7-2
cdr3_nt: TGTGCCAGCAGCTTAGGTCTGGGAAGCCCCACGAATACGCAGTATTTT
cdr3_aa: CASSLGLGSPTNTQYF

d_call: -
clone_size: -
j_call: TRBJ1-1
v_call: TRBV29-1
cdr3_nt: TGCAGCGTTGAATCCGGGATGAACACTGAAGCTTTCTTT
cdr3_aa: CSVESGMNTEAFF

d_call: TRBD2
clone_size: many
j_call: TRBJ2-1
v_call: TRBV10-3
cdr3_nt: TGTGCCATCGGATTAGCGGGAGGGGCGTCCGGCAATGAGCAGTTCTTC
cdr3_aa: CAIGLAGGASGNEQFF